Below, 2 T cell receptor beta chains from the same sample are listed, as sequenced in a study of blood T cell repertoires in COVID-19. Repertoires were generated with immunoSEQ multiplex PCR, while TCRdb's copy carries only in-frame clones and drops some. The sample holds roughly 230,000 clones; about four fifths are singletons and the top ten take more than 3%. Sequenced material: PBMCs or T cells enriched from blood (not recorded which). These TCRs come from a woman in her sixties or seventies who had recovered from COVID-19.

Regarding this clone: This may be a read error, as it is one base from a much larger clone. The rearrangement joins TRBV7-2 to TRBJ1-2; unclear D gene. The CDR3 totals 12 residues. Germline-derived CDR1 and CDR2 are SGHTA and FQGNSA. The V end was cut by 1 base, the J end by 5 bases, with 5 bases between. CDR3 sequence (DNA): TGTGCCAGCAGCTTAGACGGGTATGGCTACACCTTC. It yields the protein CASSLDGYGYTF.

The table lists this clone with a few counts. V and J are TRBV6-2 or TRBV6-3 and TRBJ2-1, with 12 bases identical to TRBD2. The CDR3 runs 18 residues. CDR1 MNHEY and CDR2 SVGEGT come from the germline V gene. Trimming cost V 6 bases and J 0 bases; bases outside gene matches: 9. The CDR3 region is CASSSTSGGRSSYNEQFF. Written as DNA, the CDR3 is TGTGCCAGCAGCAGTACTAGCGGGGGGCGGAGCTCCTACAATGAGCAGTTCTTC.